This T cell receptor beta chain was found in a study of blood T cells in healthy people across ages. Study-wide points: Estimated diversity that came from one million T cells was considered an underestimate.

About 9.9 milliliters of peripheral blood were drawn from each donor. Isolation per sample recovered at least 7 million PBMCs. Using a J-beta primer mix together with a sample-barcoded 5' primer, a second PCR was run for roughly 7 to 12 cycles. TCRdb reanalysed the 5' RACE reads using MiXCR and keeps one entry per CDR3 protein. The table records 1.8 million or so distinct CDR3 sequences, about two fifths of them present only once. This clonotype was found a few times. Its antigen is unidentified. CDR3 size: 14 residues. Per the germline V gene, CDR1 is MNHNS and CDR2 is SASEGT. After removal of 8 bases from V and 7 bases from J, the junction contained 11 bases not matched to a gene.

The chain employs TRBV6-1 and TRBJ2-5; 9 nucleotides match TRBD1. The receptor was derived from a human donor in good health. Material: blood. This chain's CDR3 is CASGNRGRAATQYF. In DNA form, the CDR3 reads TGTGCCAGCGGAAACAGGGGGCGCGCGGCGACCCAGTACTTC.